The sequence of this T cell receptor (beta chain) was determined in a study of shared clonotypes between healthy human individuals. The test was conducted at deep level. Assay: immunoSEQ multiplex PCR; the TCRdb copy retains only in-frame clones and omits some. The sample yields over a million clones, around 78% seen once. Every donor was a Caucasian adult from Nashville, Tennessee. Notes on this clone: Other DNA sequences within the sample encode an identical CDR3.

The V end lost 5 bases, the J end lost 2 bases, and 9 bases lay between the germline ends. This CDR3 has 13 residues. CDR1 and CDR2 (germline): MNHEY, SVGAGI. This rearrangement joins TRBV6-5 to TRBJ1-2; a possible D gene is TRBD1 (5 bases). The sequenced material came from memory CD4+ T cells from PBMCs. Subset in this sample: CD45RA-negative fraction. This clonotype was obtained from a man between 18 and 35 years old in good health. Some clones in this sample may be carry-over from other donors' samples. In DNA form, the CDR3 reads TGTGCCAGCAGTCGTGCAGGGAACTATGGCTACACCTTC. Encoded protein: CASSRAGNYGYTF.